What follows are 3 T cell receptor beta chains derived from one specimen sequenced in a study of radiotherapy plus CTLA-4 blockade in lung cancer. Clones were read by immunoSEQ multiplex PCR, and TCRdb kept only the in-frame ones, dropping some. The sample shows approximately 48,000 clones, approximately 85% of them seen only once. The specimen was peripheral blood, collected from a patient treated with radiotherapy plus ipilimumab. These receptor sequences come from a human donor with non-small cell lung cancer whose response to radiotherapy plus ipilimumab could not be evaluated.

DNA for the CDR3: TGTGCCAGCAGCTTATTTGGGCGGGAACGGGGAGAGCAGTACTTC. The encoded protein is CASSLFGRERGEQYF. This sequence joins TRBV7-2 and TRBJ2-7; possible D gene TRBD2, 6 bases. From germline, CDR1 is SGHTA and CDR2 FQGNSA. This CDR3 is 15 amino acids long. Trimming removed 2 bases from V and 7 bases from J, with 18 bases in between.

The chain recombines TRBV2 with TRBJ1-2; D uncertain. Trimming removed 6 bases from V and 7 bases from J, with 6 bases in between. There are 10 residues in the CDR3. Per the germline V gene, CDR1 is SNHLY and CDR2 is FYNNEI. The CDR3 DNA reads as TGTGCCAGCAGGCCCGGTGGCTACACCTTC. Its translation: CASRPGGYTF.

This chain connects TRBV7-9 to TRBJ2-5, with a possible D match to TRBD1 (6 bases). Germline V gene data show CDR1 as SEHNR and CDR2 as FQNEAQ (reference sequence). V dropped 4 bases and J dropped 2 bases, with 8 bases sitting between them. This CDR3 is built from 13 residues. The CDR3: CASSSRGQETQYF. In DNA, the CDR3 is TGTGCCAGCAGCTCCAGGGGACAAGAGACCCAGTACTTC.